Below are 14 T cell receptor beta chains sequenced from a single sample in a study of beta chain features in type 1 diabetes. Sequencing targeted expressed TCRB transcripts, as all isolated RNA had been reverse transcribed. Assay: immunoSEQ multiplex PCR; the TCRdb copy retains only in-frame clones and omits some. The sample records around 450,000 clones, around 10% being singletons. The sequenced sample was naive CD4+ T cells from blood. These receptors all stem from a woman younger than 35 in good health.

In this sample, this clone turned up a few times. J is TRBJ2-5 and V is TRBV10-3; weak D call: TRBD1 (6 bases). V dropped 5 bases and J dropped 0 bases, with 10 bases sitting between them. CDR1 ENHRY and CDR2 SYGVKD come from the germline V gene. This CDR3 region has 14 residues. DNA for the CDR3: TGTGCCATCAGTAGGGACACTAACCAAGAGACCCAGTACTTC. The encoded protein is CAISRDTNQETQYF.

This clone was seen a few times. Distinct nucleotide sequences in the sample also encode this CDR3. The chain links TRBV29-1 to TRBJ2-3; tentative D call: TRBD2 (6 bases). Germline assignment: CDR1 SQVTM and CDR2 ANQGSEA. The CDR3 is made up of 12 amino acids. Trimming pared 3 bases from V and 3 bases from J, leaving 7 bases between. The CDR3 region has the DNA TGCAGCGTTGATGGGGGGACAGATACGCAGTATTTT. It specifies CSVDGGTDTQYF.

The J gene is TRBJ1-3, the V gene TRBV4-3; D gene uncertain. The CDR3 has 12 amino acids. CDR1 is LGHNA, CDR2 YSLEER, per germline. Trimming removed 5 bases from V and 4 bases from J, with 6 bases in between. The CDR3 spells CASSKGGNTIYF. CDR3 DNA: TGCGCCAGCAGCAAAGGAGGAAACACCATATATTTT.

V and J are TRBV13 and TRBJ2-7; D is perhaps TRBD1 (6 bases). Germline V gene sequence: CDR1 PRHDT, CDR2 FYEKMQ (reference sequence). The CDR3 is 14 amino acids. Trimming removed 5 bases from V and 2 bases from J, with 13 bases in between. The CDR3 DNA reads as TGTGCCAGCAGCATAAGACAGGCCACCTACGAGCAGTACTTC. It is translated as CASSIRQATYEQYF.

The genes are TRBV18 and TRBJ2-7, with D possibly matching TRBD1 (5 bases). Deletions cut 5 bases from V and 2 bases from J, with 19 bases between. Germline values: CDR1 KGHSH, CDR2 LQKENI. This CDR3 region has 16 residues. CDR3 DNA sequence: TGTGCCAGCTCAATGAGACAGTCAACAACTGCCTACGAGCAGTACGTC. It yields the protein CASSMRQSTTAYEQYV.

This clone was detected a few times. The V and J genes are TRBV5-1 and TRBJ1-1; 7 nucleotides align to TRBD1. V lost 2 bases and J lost 7; bases outside the gene matches: 8. The CDR3 length is 14 residues. Germline values: CDR1 SGHRS, CDR2 YFSETQ. CDR3 amino acids: CASSFTGARVEAFF. The CDR3 nucleotides read TGCGCCAGCAGCTTCACAGGGGCGCGAGTTGAAGCTTTCTTT. The variable domain in full, completed from reference TRBV5-1 and TRBJ1-1, reads KAGVTQTPRYLIKTRGQQVTLSCSPISGHRSVSWYQQTPGQGLQFLFEYFSETQRNKGNFPGRFSGRQFSNSRSEMNVSTLELGDSALYLCASSFTGARVEAFFGQGTRLTVV.

The chain joins TRBV15 to TRBJ2-2; no firm D call. Trimming removed 5 bases from V and 4 bases from J, with 17 bases in between. Germline V gives CDR1 LNHNV, CDR2 YYDKDF (reference sequence). The CDR3 is 16 amino acids. CDR3 nucleotide sequence: TGTGCCACCAGCGGATTGTCCCGGGCCACCACCGGGGAGCTGTTTTTT. Its translation is CATSGLSRATTGELFF. The complete variable domain, with remaining parts taken from reference TRBV15 and TRBJ2-2, reads DAMVIQNPRYQVTQFGKPVTLSCSQTLNHNVMYWYQQKSSQAPKLLFHYYDKDFNNEADTPDNFQSRRPNTSFCFLDIRSPGLGDTAMYLCATSGLSRATTGELFFGEGSRLTVL.

V usage is TRBV18 and J usage is TRBJ1-5, with D unresolved. The CDR3 spans 14 residues. Trimming removed 6 bases from V and 3 bases from J, with 12 bases in between. CDR1 is KGHSH and CDR2 is LQKENI in the germline V gene. In nucleotides, the CDR3 is TGTGCCAGCTCCGGCACAGACCCCAATCAGCCCCAGCATTTT. Translating gives CASSGTDPNQPQHF. Drawing the rest from reference TRBV18 and TRBJ1-5, the complete variable domain is NAGVMQNPRHLVRRRGQEARLRCSPMKGHSHVYWYRQLPEEGLKFMVYLQKENIIDESGMPKERFSAEFPKEGPSILRIQQVVRGDSAAYFCASSGTDPNQPQHFGDGTRLSIL.

This chain joins TRBV7-9 and TRBJ1-1, with 7 bases identical to TRBD1. Trimming took 5 bases from V and 4 from J; bases not matched to a gene: 10. This CDR3 is 15 amino acids long. Germline values: CDR1 SEHNR, CDR2 FQNEAQ (reference sequence). CDR3 sequence: CASSQQGNRATEAFF. The CDR3 region has the DNA TGTGCCAGCAGCCAACAGGGGAATCGAGCCACTGAAGCTTTCTTT.

The chain carries TRBV7-2 and TRBJ1-1; 8 bases map to TRBD1. Germline CDR1 is SGHTA and CDR2 is FQGNSA. Trimming cost V 5 bases and J 6 bases; bases outside gene matches: 11. The CDR3 length is 15 residues. The CDR3 here is CASSPPRGRWSEAFF. The CDR3 bases are TGTGCCAGCAGCCCTCCCAGGGGGCGCTGGTCTGAAGCTTTCTTT.

At least ten counts were recorded for this clone. Here the CDR3 reads CASREDMSEQYV. CDR3 DNA sequence: TGTGCCAGCAGGGAGGACATGAGCGAGCAGTACGTC. This rearrangement joins TRBV2 to TRBJ2-7; D possibly uses TRBD1 or TRBD2 (5 bases each). The V end lost 6 bases, the J end lost 6 bases, and 12 bases lay between the germline ends. Germline loops: CDR1 SNHLY, CDR2 FYNNEI. This CDR3 is built from 12 residues.

The gene calls are TRBV5-4 and TRBJ2-3, with no clear D. The V end lost 0 bases, the J end lost 1 base, and 6 bases lay between the germline ends. Germline V lookup: CDR1 SGHNT, CDR2 YYREEE (reference sequence). The CDR3 has 14 residues. The CDR3 sequence is CASSLEGGTDTQYF. DNA of the CDR3: TGTGCCAGCAGCTTGGAGGGTGGCACAGATACGCAGTATTTT.

The chain employs TRBV28 and TRBJ2-7; 12 bases map to TRBD1. The germline CDR1 and CDR2 sequences are MDHEN and SYDVKM. This CDR3 region has 15 residues. The CDR3 DNA is TGTGCCAGCAGTCCCGGTGGGACAGGGGGCTCCCCTTCGCACGTC. Protein: CASSPGGTGGSPSHV.

In DNA, the CDR3 is TGTGCCAGCCAGAGCGAGGGAAGGGGCGGATCTATCGGCTACACCTTC. Translating gives CASQSEGRGGSIGYTF. This chain uses TRBV7-2 with TRBJ1-2; D might be TRBD1 (5 bases). CDR1 and CDR2 from the germline V gene are SGHTA and FQGNSA. Between the trimmed V and J ends, which lost 8 bases and 8 bases, there was a span of 27 bases. This CDR3 region has 16 residues. The full variable domain, completed using reference TRBV7-2 and TRBJ1-2, is GAGVSQSPSNKVTEKGKDVELRCDPISGHTALYWYRQSLGQGLEFLIYFQGNSAPDKSGLPSDRFSAERTGGSVSTLTIQRTQQEDSAVYLCASQSEGRGGSIGYTFGSGTRLTVV.